What follows are 18 T cell receptor beta chains derived from one specimen sequenced in a study of T cell changes during pregnancy in multiple sclerosis. TCRdb's table, derived via immunoSEQ multiplex PCR, lists solely in-frame clones and lacks some. Among 50,000 to 60,000 clones listed, around 93% were seen once. Material: CD4+ T cells from peripheral blood mononuclear cells, obtained in the first trimester of pregnancy. Source of these receptors: a female donor with multiple sclerosis, enrolled in a pregnancy study.

V usage is TRBV5-1 and J usage is TRBJ2-5, with 10 positions matching TRBD1. The CDR3 is 15 residues long. V was clipped by 1 base and J by 5 bases; unmatched bases: 5. From germline, CDR1 is SGHRS and CDR2 YFSETQ. CDR3 nucleotide sequence: TGCGCCAGCAGCTTGCAGACAGGGGGCGGGGAGACCCAGTACTTC. Residues: CASSLQTGGGETQYF.

This clone was observed a few times. J is TRBJ2-7 and V is TRBV6-5; no reliable D call. The CDR3 spans 15 residues. The V end was cut by 0 bases, the J end by 5 bases, with 14 bases between. The V gene's germline CDR1 is MNHEY and CDR2 SVGAGI. For the CDR3, the DNA is TGTGCCAGCAGTTACTCAACTCCTAAGTCGCACGAGCAGTACTTC. Residues: CASSYSTPKSHEQYF.

For the CDR3, the DNA is TGTGCCAGCAGCTTACCCCAACCGGGCAATGAGCAGTTCTTC. Translating it yields CASSLPQPGNEQFF. The genes are TRBV7-6 and TRBJ2-1; unclear D gene. This CDR3 region has 14 residues. Germline lookup yields CDR1 SGHVS and CDR2 FNYEAQ. Trimming stripped 2 bases from V and 6 bases from J, with 11 bases between.

The genes are TRBV9 and TRBJ2-1; 11 bases match TRBD2. The germline V gene encodes CDR1 SGDLS and CDR2 YYNGEE. V lost 3 bases to trimming and J lost 4 bases; unmatched junction nucleotides: 3. This CDR3 spans 15 amino acids. The CDR3 sequence is CASSGRLAGYNEQFF. DNA of the CDR3: TGTGCCAGCAGCGGACGACTAGCGGGGTACAATGAGCAGTTCTTC.

The chain carries TRBV7-6 and TRBJ2-3; 13 bases fit TRBD2. V lost 5 bases and J lost 1; bases outside the gene matches: 6. Germline V lookup: CDR1 SGHVS, CDR2 FNYEAQ. This CDR3 is built from 17 residues. The CDR3 here is CASSARTSGGGTDTQYF. For the CDR3, the DNA is TGTGCCAGCAGCGCCAGGACTAGCGGGGGAGGCACAGATACGCAGTATTTT.

The V and J genes are TRBV4-2 and TRBJ1-2; D remains ambiguous. Germline CDR1 and CDR2: LGHNA and YNFKEQ. Trimming removed 0 bases from V and 1 base from J, with 12 bases in between. The CDR3 totals 16 residues. The CDR3 is CASSQDGNSFNYGYTF. CDR3 sequence (DNA): TGTGCCAGCAGCCAAGATGGAAACAGCTTTAACTATGGCTACACCTTC.

This clone has only one observation. The gene calls are TRBV15 and TRBJ2-1, with TRBD1 as a possible D gene (6 bases). The CDR3 loop spans 15 amino acids. Trimming removed 5 bases at V and 4 bases at J, with 15 bases between. CDR1 and CDR2 (germline): LNHNV, YYDKDF (reference sequence). The DNA for the CDR3 is TGTGCCACCAGCCCGGCGCAGGGGCGATACAATGAGCAGTTCTTC. Translating gives CATSPAQGRYNEQFF.

In DNA form, the CDR3 reads TGTGCCAGCAGTGAATTAGCAGGGCAGAGCCAGCCCCAGCATTTT. It translates to CASSELAGQSQPQHF. The chain has TRBV2 and TRBJ1-5; D may be TRBD1 (5 bases). The V gene lost 2 bases and the J gene lost 7 bases, with 15 bases spanning the gap. CDR1 is SNHLY and CDR2 is FYNNEI in the germline V gene. CDR3 length: 15 residues. The whole variable domain, remainder taken from reference TRBV2 and TRBJ1-5, is EPEVTQTPSHQVTQMGQEVILRCVPISNHLYFYWYRQILGQKVEFLVSFYNNEISEKSEIFDDQFSVERPDGSNFTLKIRSTKLEDSAMYFCASSELAGQSQPQHFGDGTRLSIL.

This rearrangement joins TRBV5-6 to TRBJ1-1; D possibly corresponds to TRBD1 (6 bases). The germline V and J ends were trimmed by 2 bases and 7 bases, with 21 bases remaining between them. The CDR3 loop spans 16 amino acids. Germline-derived CDR1 and CDR2 are SGHDT and YYEEEE. The CDR3 sequence is CASSFPPGQSYLEAFF. The CDR3 nucleotides read TGTGCCAGCAGCTTCCCTCCCGGACAGAGCTACCTTGAAGCTTTCTTT.

CDR3 sequence (DNA): TGTGCCAGCTCACCATCGGGACAGCAAAATTCACCCCTCCACTTT. Its translation is CASSPSGQQNSPLHF. This sequence joins TRBV18 and TRBJ1-6; TRBD1 agrees at 7 bases. In germline, CDR1 is KGHSH, CDR2 LQKENI. This CDR3 contains 15 residues. V trimming: 2 bases; J trimming: 7 bases; junction bases outside the gene matches: 5.

The CDR3 DNA reads TGTGCCAGCAGCCCTGGGACAGTCCAAGAGACCCAGTACTTC. Encoded protein: CASSPGTVQETQYF. V gene TRBV7-2 combines with J gene TRBJ2-5, with 7 bases aligning to TRBD1. The CDR3 length is 14 residues. CDR1 is SGHTA and CDR2 is FQGNSA in the germline V gene. J was trimmed by 1 base and V by 5 bases; bases with no gene match: 4.

The chain combines TRBV5-1 with TRBJ2-1, with TRBD2 matching 15 bases. V lost 4 bases and J lost 5; bases outside the gene matches: 10. Germline V gene lookup returns CDR1 SGHRS and CDR2 YFSETQ. The CDR3 extends over 18 amino acids. CDR3 protein: CASSIGLAGGPTHNEQFF. CDR3 nucleotides: TGCGCCAGCAGCATCGGACTAGCGGGGGGGCCCACCCACAATGAGCAGTTCTTC.

This clone was counted only a few times. The CDR3 spells CASSQDSWVSGTEAFF. The CDR3 DNA follows: TGTGCCAGCAGCCAAGACAGTTGGGTGTCGGGCACTGAAGCTTTCTTT. V gene TRBV4-2 combines with J gene TRBJ1-1, with D hard to call. Trimming removed 0 bases from V and 4 bases from J, with 15 bases in between. Germline V lookup: CDR1 LGHNA, CDR2 YNFKEQ. The CDR3 spans 16 residues.

This rearrangement joins TRBV19 to TRBJ2-7; 12 bases are shared with TRBD2. The CDR3 length is 15 residues. The V gene end was trimmed by 5 bases and the J gene end by 4 bases; junction bases not matched to a gene: 6. Germline lookup yields CDR1 LNHDA and CDR2 SQIVND (reference sequence). The CDR3 spells CASSAMTSGGYEQYF. CDR3 nucleotide sequence: TGTGCCAGTAGTGCTATGACTAGCGGGGGTTACGAGCAGTACTTC.

The J gene is TRBJ1-1, the V gene TRBV4-3; no clear D. The germline V gene encodes CDR1 LGHNA and CDR2 YSLEER. With 0 bases removed from V and 3 bases from J, the gap between germline ends came to 11 bases. The CDR3 extends over 15 amino acids. The CDR3: CASSQDRAADTEAFF. For the CDR3, the DNA is TGCGCCAGCAGCCAAGATCGGGCAGCGGACACTGAAGCTTTCTTT.

The chain employs TRBV19 and TRBJ1-2, with TRBD1 matching 7 bases. The J segment lost 5 bases and the V segment lost 9 bases, leaving 30 bases of the junction unmatched. This CDR3 spans 20 amino acids. CDR1 is LNHDA, CDR2 SQIVND, per germline (reference sequence). This CDR3 is CARVSPGGQAGPAVGYGYTF. The CDR3 nucleotides are TGTGCCAGAGTTAGTCCAGGGGGTCAGGCAGGGCCAGCGGTTGGGTATGGCTACACCTTC.

The rearrangement joins TRBV7-3 to TRBJ2-5; possibly TRBD2 for D (7 bases). Germline CDR1 reads SGHTA; CDR2 reads FQGTGA. Trimming stripped 8 bases from V and 1 base from J, with 11 bases between. This CDR3 contains 13 residues. In DNA form, the CDR3 reads TGTGCCAGCGGAGGGGGGGGCCAAGAGACCCAGTACTTC. This encodes CASGGGGQETQYF.

This clone was recorded only once. The chain links TRBV9 to TRBJ1-4; D is perhaps TRBD1 (6 bases). With 0 bases removed from V and 4 bases from J, the gap between germline ends came to 16 bases. The CDR3 runs to 17 residues. Germline-derived CDR1 and CDR2 are SGDLS and YYNGEE. The CDR3 sequence is CASSVDPRGGFNEKLFF. The CDR3 DNA sequence: TGTGCCAGCAGCGTAGACCCCCGCGGGGGCTTTAATGAAAAACTGTTTTTT.